The 9 T cell receptor beta chains in this list originate from one sample, sequenced in a study of regulatory T cells in long-lasting Graves disease. In TCRdb, the reads were re-called with MiXCR into one record per CDR3 protein. In the table there are 1,500 to 2,000 distinct CDR3 sequences, 45% to 65% of which are singletons. The TCR library was made from RNA that had been extracted from PBMCs in TRIzol. The source material was peripheral blood mononuclear cells (PBMCs), sampled with antithyroid drug treatment, in newly diagnosed or persistent Graves disease (not recorded which). Source of these receptors: a human donor with Graves disease.

The rearrangement joins TRBV6-4 to TRBJ2-1, with D unresolved. V lost 3 bases, J lost 3 bases, and 9 bases lay in between. The germline CDR1 and CDR2 sequences are MRHNA and SNTAGT. The CDR3 runs to 14 residues. Here the CDR3 DNA reads TGTGCCAGCAGTGAGTTCAGTAACTACAATGAGCAGTTCTTC. Translated, it gives CASSEFSNYNEQFF.

This chain uses TRBV7-2 with TRBJ2-3; 12 bases agree with TRBD2. This CDR3 is 18 amino acids long. Per germline, CDR1 SGHTA and CDR2 FQGNSA. Trimming took 1 base from V and 2 from J; bases not matched to a gene: 7. The DNA of the CDR3 is TGTGCCAGCAGCTTAGTGCCTAGCGGGGGGGCCAACACAGATACGCAGTATTTT. Encoded protein: CASSLVPSGGANTDTQYF.

The V and J genes are TRBV20-1 and TRBJ1-4; D gene ambiguous. Germline lookup yields CDR1 DFQATT and CDR2 SNEGSKA (reference sequence). Trimming cost V 3 bases and J 8 bases, with 13 bases left between them. The CDR3 is made up of 13 amino acids. Written as DNA, the CDR3 is TGCAGTGCTAGTCTCGGGGTTGGGGAAAAACTGTTTTTT. Translated, it gives CSASLGVGEKLFF.

This clonotype occurred once. J is TRBJ2-2 and V is TRBV4-2; 10 bases map to TRBD2. The CDR3 covers 18 residues. The germline V gene encodes CDR1 LGHNA and CDR2 YNFKEQ. V shed 4 bases, J shed 3 bases, and the junction held 11 bases outside the gene matches. The CDR3 loop reads CASSPLRPSGGYTGELFF. The DNA of the CDR3 is TGTGCCAGCAGCCCTCTTCGCCCTAGCGGGGGATACACCGGGGAGCTGTTTTTT.

The chain uses TRBV5-1 and TRBJ1-4; D is unresolved. The CDR3 contains 15 residues. Germline V lookup: CDR1 SGHRS, CDR2 YFSETQ. Trimming cost V 0 bases and J 3 bases, with 9 bases left between them. The CDR3 DNA is TGCGCCAGCAGCTTGGACAGCCGATCTAATGAAAAACTGTTTTTT. This gives the protein CASSLDSRSNEKLFF.

This sequence joins TRBV23-1 and TRBJ1-2; D gene uncertain. TRBV23-1 has ORF status, its function being uncertain. Trimming took off 0 bases at V and 7 bases at J, with 12 bases between the two ends. This CDR3 contains 14 residues. The CDR3 sequence is CASSQSSRLGGYTF. The CDR3 DNA reads as TGCGCCAGCAGTCAATCCTCAAGGCTAGGTGGCTACACCTTC.

V and J are TRBV5-6 and TRBJ2-1; D unresolved. V was cut by 0 bases and J by 15 bases, with 13 bases left in between. From germline, CDR1 is SGHDT and CDR2 YYEEEE. The CDR3 totals 12 residues. The CDR3 nucleotides read TGTGCCAGCAGCTTGGCCAATCTCGCCCCGTTCTTC. The encoded protein is CASSLANLAPFF.

The rearrangement joins TRBV6-2 or TRBV6-3 to TRBJ1-5; no firm D call. CDR3 length equals 17 residues. Deletions cut 2 bases from V and 0 bases from J, with 14 bases between. Germline V gene lookup returns CDR1 MNHEY and CDR2 SVGEGT. As DNA, the CDR3 is TGTGCCAGCAGTTACACCCCCTTCCCGAATAGCAATCAGCCCCAGCATTTT. This gives the protein CASSYTPFPNSNQPQHF.

V usage is TRBV21-1 and J usage is TRBJ1-1; TRBD1, the D gene given by the table, was not confirmed from the DNA. TRBV21-1 has pseudogene status. The CDR3 contains 18 residues. The DNA for the CDR3 is TGTGCCAGCAGCCCTAAGCCAGGGGGCCGAAGAGGGAACACTGAAGCTTTCTTT. Protein: CASSPKPGGRRGNTEAFF.